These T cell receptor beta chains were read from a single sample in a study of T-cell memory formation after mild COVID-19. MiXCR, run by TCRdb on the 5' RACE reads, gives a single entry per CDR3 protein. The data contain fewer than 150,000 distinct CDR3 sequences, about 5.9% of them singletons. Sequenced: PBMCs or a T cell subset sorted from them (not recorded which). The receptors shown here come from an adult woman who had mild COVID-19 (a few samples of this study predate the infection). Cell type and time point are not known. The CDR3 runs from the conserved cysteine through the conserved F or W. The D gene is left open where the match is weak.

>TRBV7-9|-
CASSQETGPNQPQHF
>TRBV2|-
CASRLTVYEKLFF
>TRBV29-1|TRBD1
CSVRDRRNTGELFF
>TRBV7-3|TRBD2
CASSLTSVVSGHEQFF
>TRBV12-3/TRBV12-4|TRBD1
CATQTGGGYEQYF
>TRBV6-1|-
CASSGGSGASNQPQHF
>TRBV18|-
CASSPGRENTEAFF
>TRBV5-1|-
CASSLGGREIDGYTF
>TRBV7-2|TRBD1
CASSLLGQGINTGELFF
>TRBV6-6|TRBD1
CASSPSQSTGLYGYTF
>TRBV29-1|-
CSVGRGPNTGELFF
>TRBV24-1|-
CATRKGPWHF
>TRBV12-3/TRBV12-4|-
CASSFSGVNEQFF
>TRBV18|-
CASSPTEPNTGELFF
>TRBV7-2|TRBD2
CASSTIAGGREQFF
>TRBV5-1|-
CASSSRAGYNEQFF